This T cell receptor beta chain appears in the sequencing data of a study of shared clonotypes between healthy human individuals. Study outcomes and limitations: Approximately 5.3% was the fraction of naive CD4 clonotypes found shared across a few donors.

The ends were cut back, 3 bases at V and 4 bases at J, with 10 bases in the middle. Per the germline V gene, CDR1 is MGHRA and CDR2 is YSYEKL. CDR3 length equals 13 residues. The genomic DNA of each subset was split evenly across several immunoSEQ plates. Each replicate PCR on the sorted subsets used about 220 ng DNA (around 30,000 T cell genomes). Using immunoSEQ multiplex PCR, the repertoire was profiled, and TCRdb retains in-frame clones only, with some absent. The repertoire has millions of clones, 85% to 95% of them found once; the top ten carry under 2%. Naivety among CD8 cells was defined by CD45RO negativity and positive CCR7 selection, thereby excluding terminally differentiated effector memory CD45RA+ cells. Turning to this clone: What it recognizes is unknown.

The specimen sequenced was naive CD8+ T cells from PBMCs. The J gene is TRBJ2-7, the V gene TRBV4-1; tentatively, D is TRBD1 or TRBD2 (5 bases each). The sequence came from a man aged 18 to 29 in good health. Some clones in this sample may be carry-over from other donors' samples. CDR3 sequence reads: CASSQAWGYEQYF. Written as DNA, the CDR3 is TGCGCCAGCAGCCAGGCCTGGGGGTACGAGCAGTACTTC.